This TCR beta chain was sequenced in a study of PD-1 blockade in classical Hodgkin lymphoma. Broader study findings: What caused the repertoire differences, perhaps disease activity or prior therapy, remains undefined. Reports described newly diagnosed patients as having lower baseline TCR diversity than healthy donors.

V was shortened by 3 bases and J by 8 bases, with 11 bases between the two germline ends. This CDR3 has 13 amino acids. Germline lookup yields CDR1 LNHDA and CDR2 SQIVND (reference sequence). Data came from immunoSEQ multiplex PCR; TCRdb stores just in-frame clones and leaves some out. This table has 20,000 to 25,000 clones, approximately 94% appearing once. Regarding time point: newly diagnosed, previously untreated cHL patient sample. Untreated, newly diagnosed classical Hodgkin lymphoma PBMCs were comparators. Details on this clone: Its target is not known.

Source material: peripheral blood mononuclear cells (PBMCs). This TCR was recovered from a human donor with classical Hodgkin lymphoma. This chain joins TRBV19 and TRBJ2-1; D tentatively reads TRBD1 or TRBD2 (5 bases each). As DNA, the CDR3 is TGTGCCAGTAGTATTGACAGCGGCGATGAGCAGTTCTTC. It translates to CASSIDSGDEQFF.